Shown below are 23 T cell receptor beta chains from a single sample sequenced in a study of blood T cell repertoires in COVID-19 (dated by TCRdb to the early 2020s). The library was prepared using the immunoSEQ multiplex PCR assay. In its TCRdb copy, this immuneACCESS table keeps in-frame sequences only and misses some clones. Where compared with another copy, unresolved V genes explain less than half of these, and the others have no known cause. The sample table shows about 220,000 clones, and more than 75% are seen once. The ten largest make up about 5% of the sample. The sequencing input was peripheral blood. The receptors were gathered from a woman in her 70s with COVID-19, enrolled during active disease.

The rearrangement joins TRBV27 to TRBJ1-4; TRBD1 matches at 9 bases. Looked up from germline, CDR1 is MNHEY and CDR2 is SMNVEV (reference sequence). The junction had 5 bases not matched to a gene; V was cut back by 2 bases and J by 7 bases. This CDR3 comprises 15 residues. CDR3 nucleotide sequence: TGTGCCAGCAGTTTAGACAGGGGGTGGGGTGAAAAACTGTTTTTT. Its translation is CASSLDRGWGEKLFF.

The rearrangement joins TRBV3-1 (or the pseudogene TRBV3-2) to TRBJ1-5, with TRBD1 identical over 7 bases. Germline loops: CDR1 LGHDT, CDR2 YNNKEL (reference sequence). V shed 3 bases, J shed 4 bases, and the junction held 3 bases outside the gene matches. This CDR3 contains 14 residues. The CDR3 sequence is CASSHRGLNQPQHF. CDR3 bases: TGTGCCAGCAGCCACAGGGGGTTAAATCAGCCCCAGCATTTT.

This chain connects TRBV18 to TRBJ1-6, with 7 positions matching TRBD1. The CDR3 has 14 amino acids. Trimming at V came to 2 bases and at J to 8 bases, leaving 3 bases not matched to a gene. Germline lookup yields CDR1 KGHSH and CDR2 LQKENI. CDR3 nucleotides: TGTGCCAGCTCACCAGAGACAGGGTATTCACCCCTCCACTTT. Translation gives CASSPETGYSPLHF.

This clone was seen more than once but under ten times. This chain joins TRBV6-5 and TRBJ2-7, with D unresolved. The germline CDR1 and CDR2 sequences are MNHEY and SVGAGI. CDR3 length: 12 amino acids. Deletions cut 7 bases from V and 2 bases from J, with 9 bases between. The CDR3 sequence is CASNLPPYEQYF. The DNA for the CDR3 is TGTGCCAGCAACCTACCCCCCTACGAGCAGTACTTC.

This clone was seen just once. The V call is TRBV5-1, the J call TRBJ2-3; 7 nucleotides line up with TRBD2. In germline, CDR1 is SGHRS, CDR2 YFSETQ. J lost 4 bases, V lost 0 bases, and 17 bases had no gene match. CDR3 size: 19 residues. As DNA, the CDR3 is TGCGCCAGCAGCTTGGGACGATCCCTGGCGGGAGAACAGGCAGATACGCAGTATTTT. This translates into CASSLGRSLAGEQADTQYF.

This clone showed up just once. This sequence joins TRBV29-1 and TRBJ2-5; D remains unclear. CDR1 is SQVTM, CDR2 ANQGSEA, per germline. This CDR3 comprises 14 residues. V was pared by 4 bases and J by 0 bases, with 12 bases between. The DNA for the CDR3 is TGCAGCGTTGGCGGATTAGTTCACCAAGAGACCCAGTACTTC. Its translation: CSVGGLVHQETQYF.

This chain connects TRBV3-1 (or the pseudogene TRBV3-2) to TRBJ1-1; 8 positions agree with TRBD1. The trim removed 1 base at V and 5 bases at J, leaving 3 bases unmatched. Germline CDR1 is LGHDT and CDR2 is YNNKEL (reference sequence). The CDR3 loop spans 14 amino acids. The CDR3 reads CASSQATGGTEAFF. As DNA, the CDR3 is TGTGCCAGCAGCCAAGCTACAGGGGGAACTGAAGCTTTCTTT.

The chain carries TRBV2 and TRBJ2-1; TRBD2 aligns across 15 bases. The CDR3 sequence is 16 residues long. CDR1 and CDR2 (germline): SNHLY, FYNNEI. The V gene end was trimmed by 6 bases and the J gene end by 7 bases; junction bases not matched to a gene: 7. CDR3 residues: CASRRTSGRGINEQFF. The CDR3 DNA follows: TGTGCCAGCAGGAGGACTAGCGGGAGGGGTATAAATGAGCAGTTCTTC.

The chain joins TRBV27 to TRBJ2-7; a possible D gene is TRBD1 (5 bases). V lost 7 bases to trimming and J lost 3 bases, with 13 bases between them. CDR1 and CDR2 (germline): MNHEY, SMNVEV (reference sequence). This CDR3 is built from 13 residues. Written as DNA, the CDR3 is TGTGCCAGCACTACAGGCAGTCTCTACGAGCAGTACTTC. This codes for CASTTGSLYEQYF.

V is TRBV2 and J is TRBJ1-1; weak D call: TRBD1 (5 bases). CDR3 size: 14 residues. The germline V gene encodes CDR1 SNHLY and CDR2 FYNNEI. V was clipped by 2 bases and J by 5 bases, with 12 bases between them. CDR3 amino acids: CASSELAGRTEAFF. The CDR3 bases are TGTGCCAGCAGTGAACTGGCAGGGAGGACTGAAGCTTTCTTT. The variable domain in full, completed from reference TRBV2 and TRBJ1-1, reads EPEVTQTPSHQVTQMGQEVILRCVPISNHLYFYWYRQILGQKVEFLVSFYNNEISEKSEIFDDQFSVERPDGSNFTLKIRSTKLEDSAMYFCASSELAGRTEAFFGQGTRLTVV.

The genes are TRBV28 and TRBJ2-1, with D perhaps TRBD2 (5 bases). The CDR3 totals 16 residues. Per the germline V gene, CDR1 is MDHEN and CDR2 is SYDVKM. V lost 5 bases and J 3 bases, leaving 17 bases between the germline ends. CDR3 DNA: TGTGCCAGCAGTATCCCCGGGGTTTCTCACTACAATGAGCAGTTCTTC. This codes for CASSIPGVSHYNEQFF.

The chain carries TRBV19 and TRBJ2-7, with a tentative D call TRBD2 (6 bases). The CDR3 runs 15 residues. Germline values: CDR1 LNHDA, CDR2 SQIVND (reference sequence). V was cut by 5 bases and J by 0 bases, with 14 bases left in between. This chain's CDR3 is CASSPRDFTSYEQYF. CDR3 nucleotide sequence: TGTGCCAGTAGTCCCAGGGACTTTACCTCCTACGAGCAGTACTTC.

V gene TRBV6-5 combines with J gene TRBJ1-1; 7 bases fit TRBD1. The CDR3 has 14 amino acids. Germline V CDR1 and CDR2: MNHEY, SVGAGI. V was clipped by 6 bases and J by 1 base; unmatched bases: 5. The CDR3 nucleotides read TGTGCCAGCAGCCGAGGGGACAGGAACACTGAAGCTTTCTTT. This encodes CASSRGDRNTEAFF.

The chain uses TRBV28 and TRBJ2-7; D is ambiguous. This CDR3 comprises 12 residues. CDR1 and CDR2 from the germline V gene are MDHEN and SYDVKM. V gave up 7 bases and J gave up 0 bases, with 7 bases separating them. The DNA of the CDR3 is TGTGCCAGCAAGACTGGCTCCTACGAGCAGTACTTC. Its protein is CASKTGSYEQYF.

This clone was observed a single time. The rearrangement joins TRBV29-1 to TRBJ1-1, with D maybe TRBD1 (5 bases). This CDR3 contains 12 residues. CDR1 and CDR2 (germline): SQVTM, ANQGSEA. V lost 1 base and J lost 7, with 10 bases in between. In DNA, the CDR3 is TGCAGCGTTGAAGGGGGCCACGATGAAGCTTTCTTT. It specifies CSVEGGHDEAFF.

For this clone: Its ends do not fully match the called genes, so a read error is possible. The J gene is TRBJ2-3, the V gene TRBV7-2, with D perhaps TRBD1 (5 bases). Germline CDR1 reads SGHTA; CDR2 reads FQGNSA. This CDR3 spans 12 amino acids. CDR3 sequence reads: CASSSPPGLVGF. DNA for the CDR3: TGTGCCAGCAGCTCCCCGCCAGGGCTTGTAGGTTTT.

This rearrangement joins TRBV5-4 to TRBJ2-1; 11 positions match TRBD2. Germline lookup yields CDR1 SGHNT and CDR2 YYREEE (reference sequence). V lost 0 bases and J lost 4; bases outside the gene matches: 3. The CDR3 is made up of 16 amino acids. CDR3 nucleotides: TGTGCCAGCAGCTTGGGTAGCGGGAGGGTATACAATGAGCAGTTCTTC. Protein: CASSLGSGRVYNEQFF.

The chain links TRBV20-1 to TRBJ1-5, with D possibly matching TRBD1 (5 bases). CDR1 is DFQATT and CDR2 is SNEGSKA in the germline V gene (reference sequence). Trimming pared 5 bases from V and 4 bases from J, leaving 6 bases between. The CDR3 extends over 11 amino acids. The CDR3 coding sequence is TGCAGTGCTTCAGGGAATCAGCCCCAGCATTTT. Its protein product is CSASGNQPQHF.

CDR3 in amino acids: CASSILGGASEAFF. CDR3 bases: TGTGCCAGTAGTATTTTAGGAGGGGCCTCTGAAGCTTTCTTT. This chain uses TRBV19 with TRBJ1-1; tentative D call: TRBD1 (5 bases). Per germline, CDR1 LNHDA and CDR2 SQIVND (reference sequence). This CDR3 contains 14 residues. Trimming removed 3 bases from V and 6 bases from J, with 14 bases in between.

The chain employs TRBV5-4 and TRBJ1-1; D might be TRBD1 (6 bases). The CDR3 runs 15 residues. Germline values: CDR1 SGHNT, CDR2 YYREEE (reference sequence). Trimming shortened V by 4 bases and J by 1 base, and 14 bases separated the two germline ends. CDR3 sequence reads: CASSLGGTGNTEAFF. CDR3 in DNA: TGTGCCAGCAGCCTGGGGGGCACAGGGAACACTGAAGCTTTCTTT. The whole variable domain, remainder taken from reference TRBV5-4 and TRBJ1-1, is ETGVTQSPTHLIKTRGQQVTLRCSSQSGHNTVSWYQQALGQGPQFIFQYYREEENGRGNFPPRFSGLQFPNYSSELNVNALELDDSALYLCASSLGGTGNTEAFFGQGTRLTVV.

As DNA, the CDR3 is TGTGCCAGCAGCCTACGACAGGGGCATAATGAAAAACTGTTTTTT. Its protein product is CASSLRQGHNEKLFF. The chain combines TRBV3-1 (or the pseudogene TRBV3-2) with TRBJ1-4; 8 bases match TRBD1. This CDR3 comprises 15 residues. The germline V gene has CDR1 LGHDT and CDR2 YNNKEL (reference sequence). V was pared by 4 bases and J by 4 bases, with 5 bases of the junction left unmatched.

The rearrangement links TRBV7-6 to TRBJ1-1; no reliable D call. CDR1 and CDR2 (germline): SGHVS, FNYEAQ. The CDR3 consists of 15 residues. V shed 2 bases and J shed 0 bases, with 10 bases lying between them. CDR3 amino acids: CASSLLGEMNTEAFF. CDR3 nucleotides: TGTGCCAGCAGCTTACTAGGCGAGATGAACACTGAAGCTTTCTTT.

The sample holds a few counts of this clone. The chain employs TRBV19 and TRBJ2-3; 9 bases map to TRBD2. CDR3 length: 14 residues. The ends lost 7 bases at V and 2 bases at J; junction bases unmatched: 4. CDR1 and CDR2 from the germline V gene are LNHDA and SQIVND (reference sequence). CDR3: CASNAGGNTDTQYF. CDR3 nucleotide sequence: TGTGCCAGTAATGCGGGAGGGAACACAGATACGCAGTATTTT.